The following is a TCR beta chain sequence with its context. The antigen is not known. The sample belongs to a study of post-analysis software for immune sequencing data. Study summary: Relapsing-remitting, secondary progressive and progressive-relapsing forms of multiple sclerosis all featured among disease courses. General study results and limits: Diversity measured as normalized Chao1 was significantly lower in multiple sclerosis patients than in controls. A few TRBV segments appeared more often in patients than in controls, and TRBV5-6, TRBV5-1 and TRBV20-1 were among these. F-measure co-clustering was strong for batch-matched samples.

Trimming took 6 bases from V and 1 from J, leaving 12 bases between them. The length of the CDR3 is 14 residues. CDR1 and CDR2 from the germline V gene are LNHDA and SQIVND (reference sequence). TCR beta cDNA libraries included unique molecular identifiers. Starting from about 0.98 to 11 million T cells, the study yielded about 500,000 cDNA molecules. TCRdb ran MiXCR on the PCR reads and lists one entry per CDR3 protein. This sample has a few hundred thousand distinct CDR3 sequences, with 30% to 40% found just once. The chain has TRBV19 and TRBJ2-5; no definite D call. Sequencing was done on a sample of blood. The clonotype was recovered from a girl aged 2-15 years with multiple sclerosis. CDR3 residues: CASRGLWPQETQYF. CDR3 coding DNA: TGTGCCAGTAGGGGTTTATGGCCCCAAGAGACCCAGTACTTC.